The 22 T cell receptor beta chains below all came from one sample that was sequenced in a study of cytomegalovirus exposure and HLA in healthy donors. 13 Jbeta primers and 60 Vbeta primers were used for the PCR. Assay: immunoSEQ multiplex PCR; the TCRdb copy retains only in-frame clones and omits some. The sample carries roughly 130,000 clones, about 78% recorded once. The sequenced material came from PBMCs. These receptors originate from a human donor in good health.

The CDR3, as DNA: TGTGCCAGCAGAGGACAGGGGATGGACGAGCAGTACTTC. Its translation is CASRGQGMDEQYF. J is TRBJ2-7 and V is TRBV2, with TRBD1 matching over 9 bases. CDR1 SNHLY and CDR2 FYNNEI come from the germline V gene. With V trimmed by 6 bases and J by 5 bases, 5 bases remained unmatched. The CDR3 runs to 13 residues.

The rearrangement joins TRBV29-1 to TRBJ2-5; 10 positions match TRBD1. Gene TRBJ2-7 matches the end of the DNA better, so the J call may be wrong. Germline CDR1 and CDR2: SQVTM and ANQGSEA. The CDR3 consists of 14 residues. The CDR3 reads CSVVGTGEPYEQYF. The CDR3 bases are TGCAGCGTTGTTGGGACAGGGGAGCCCTACGAGCAGTACTTC.

This chain joins TRBV9 and TRBJ1-2; no firm D call. CDR1 and CDR2 (germline): SGDLS, YYNGEE. The CDR3 covers 15 residues. Trimming stripped 0 bases from V and 0 bases from J, with 9 bases between. CDR3 DNA: TGTGCCAGCAGCGTAGCTGCACAAGCTAACTATGGCTACACCTTC. Its protein is CASSVAAQANYGYTF. The variable domain in full, completed from reference TRBV9 and TRBJ1-2, reads DSGVTQTPKHLITATGQRVTLRCSPRSGDLSVYWYQQSLDQGLQFLIQYYNGEERAKGNILERFSAQQFPDLHSELNLSSLELGDSALYFCASSVAAQANYGYTFGSGTRLTVV.

The rearrangement links TRBV27 to TRBJ2-7, with 7 bases fitting TRBD2. This CDR3 has 14 residues. Germline V gene sequence: CDR1 MNHEY, CDR2 SMNVEV (reference sequence). CDR3 in amino acids: CVSSPTIRAGEQYF. CDR3 in DNA: TGTGTTAGCAGTCCGACGATTCGAGCGGGAGAGCAGTACTTC.

This clone has just a few counts. V usage is TRBV19 and J usage is TRBJ1-5, with 8 bases that match TRBD1. CDR3 length equals 15 residues. The J segment lost 5 bases and the V segment lost 3 bases, leaving 6 bases of the junction unmatched. The germline V gene has CDR1 LNHDA and CDR2 SQIVND (reference sequence). The CDR3: CASSIWSTGDQPQHF. For the CDR3, the DNA is TGTGCCAGTAGTATTTGGTCGACAGGGGATCAGCCCCAGCATTTT. The complete variable domain, with remaining parts taken from reference TRBV19 and TRBJ1-5, reads DGGITQSPKYLFRKEGQNVTLSCEQNLNHDAMYWYRQDPGQGLRLIYYSQIVNDFQKGDIAEGYSVSREKKESFPLTVTSAQKNPTAFYLCASSIWSTGDQPQHFGDGTRLSIL.

This chain connects TRBV5-4 to TRBJ2-5, with 10 bases aligning to TRBD1. V shed 3 bases and J 2 bases; nucleotides not matched to a gene: 7. The CDR3 sequence is 16 residues long. Germline-derived CDR1 and CDR2 are SGHNT and YYREEE (reference sequence). The CDR3 DNA sequence: TGTGCCAGCAGCTCGCGGACAGGGGGGGTTCAAGAGACCCAGTACTTC. Translation gives CASSSRTGGVQETQYF.

The chain has TRBV28 and TRBJ2-4; 11 bases are shared with TRBD2. Germline trimming cut 2 bases from V and 0 bases from J; bases unmatched to any gene: 6. Germline CDR1 and CDR2: MDHEN and SYDVKM. The CDR3 extends over 18 amino acids. CDR3 coding DNA: TGTGCCAGCAGTTTAGTAGCGGGAGGGTTTTTAGCCAAAAACATTCAGTACTTC. Its protein product is CASSLVAGGFLAKNIQYF.

This clone was seen a handful of times. This sample includes further DNA sequences coding for the same CDR3. V is TRBV7-9 and J is TRBJ1-1; D uncertain. V lost 1 base and J lost 0, with 6 bases in between. Looked up from germline, CDR1 is SEHNR and CDR2 is FQNEAQ (reference sequence). There are 14 residues in the CDR3. The CDR3 is CASSLDFMNTEAFF. The CDR3 DNA sequence: TGTGCCAGCAGCTTAGACTTTATGAACACTGAAGCTTTCTTT.

This chain joins TRBV11-3 and TRBJ2-1; 7 nucleotides match TRBD2. CDR3 length: 15 residues. The V segment lost 1 base and the J segment 0 bases; nucleotides outside the gene matches: 0. Germline CDR1 is SGHNT and CDR2 is YENEEA. The CDR3 is CASSLGGSSYNEQFF. The CDR3 DNA reads TGTGCCAGCAGCTTAGGCGGGAGCTCCTACAATGAGCAGTTCTTC.

In this sample, this clone turned up a few times. The gene calls are TRBV7-2 and TRBJ2-7; 10 bases fit TRBD1. Germline V lookup: CDR1 SGHTA, CDR2 FQGNSA. Losses at the gene ends were 5 bases for V and 1 base for J; bases not matched to a gene: 8. The CDR3 extends over 16 amino acids. CDR3 sequence: CASSQEGTGESYEQYF. CDR3 in DNA: TGTGCCAGCAGCCAAGAAGGGACAGGGGAATCCTACGAGCAGTACTTC. Drawing the rest from reference TRBV7-2 and TRBJ2-7, the complete variable domain is GAGVSQSPSNKVTEKGKDVELRCDPISGHTALYWYRQSLGQGLEFLIYFQGNSAPDKSGLPSDRFSAERTGGSVSTLTIQRTQQEDSAVYLCASSQEGTGESYEQYFGPGTRLTVT.

The chain employs TRBV7-2 and TRBJ1-3, with D hard to call. The CDR3 totals 15 residues. Germline-derived CDR1 and CDR2 are SGHTA and FQGNSA. V lost 1 base and J lost 0, with 7 bases in between. CDR3 sequence reads: CASSLGRSSGNTIYF. CDR3 in DNA: TGTGCCAGCAGCTTAGGGAGGAGCTCTGGAAACACCATATATTTT.

The chain links TRBV5-1 to TRBJ2-7, with a weak D call TRBD1 (6 bases). Trimming took 5 bases from V and 2 from J, leaving 14 bases between them. Per germline, CDR1 SGHRS and CDR2 YFSETQ. The CDR3 has 14 residues. DNA of the CDR3: TGCGCCAGCAGTCCCGGCAGGGGCACCTACGAGCAGTACTTC. This codes for CASSPGRGTYEQYF. Drawing the rest from reference TRBV5-1 and TRBJ2-7, the complete variable domain is KAGVTQTPRYLIKTRGQQVTLSCSPISGHRSVSWYQQTPGQGLQFLFEYFSETQRNKGNFPGRFSGRQFSNSRSEMNVSTLELGDSALYLCASSPGRGTYEQYFGPGTRLTVT.

The rearrangement joins TRBV2 to TRBJ1-5; D is possibly TRBD1 (6 bases). The V end was cut by 6 bases, the J end by 3 bases, with 15 bases between. Germline CDR1 SNHLY, CDR2 FYNNEI. The CDR3 is 15 amino acids. CDR3 sequence: CASSRRTGNNQPQHF. CDR3 DNA sequence: TGTGCCAGCAGCCGACGCACAGGGAACAATCAGCCCCAGCATTTT.

The V gene is TRBV2, the J gene TRBJ2-7, with D perhaps TRBD1 (5 bases). Trimming took off 2 bases at V and 2 bases at J, with 10 bases between the two ends. The CDR3 runs to 14 residues. CDR1 and CDR2 from the germline V gene are SNHLY and FYNNEI. In DNA form, the CDR3 reads TGTGCCAGCAGTGAACGCCGACAGCCCTACGAGCAGTACTTC. This encodes CASSERRQPYEQYF.

This chain links TRBV6-1 with TRBJ2-7; 10 nucleotides agree with TRBD2. The J call is doubtful: the DNA matches TRBJ2-5 better. CDR1 and CDR2 from the germline V gene are MNHNS and SASEGT. This CDR3 is 14 amino acids long. The CDR3 DNA reads as TGTGCCAGCCAGCGGGGGGGCCGTCGCGAGACCCAGTACTTC. Translation gives CASQRGGRRETQYF.

This chain joins TRBV4-3 and TRBJ2-3; TRBD2 aligns across 10 bases. The CDR3 contains 20 residues. Per the germline V gene, CDR1 is LGHNA and CDR2 is YSLEER. V trimming: 0 bases; J trimming: 0 bases; junction bases outside the gene matches: 12. This CDR3 reads CASSQDSGIAGGISTDTQYF. The CDR3 DNA reads as TGCGCCAGCAGCCAAGATTCGGGAATAGCGGGGGGAATCAGCACAGATACGCAGTATTTT.

In DNA form, the CDR3 reads TGTGCCAGCAGTTCCCGGGACTCATACAATGAGCAGTTCTTC. Translated: CASSSRDSYNEQFF. This rearrangement joins TRBV27 to TRBJ2-1; tentatively, D is TRBD2 (6 bases). Germline CDR1 reads MNHEY; CDR2 reads SMNVEV (reference sequence). This CDR3 has 14 amino acids. The V end lost 4 bases, the J end lost 4 bases, and 11 bases lay between the germline ends.

This clone was found a few times. The chain employs TRBV5-1 and TRBJ2-1; 9 positions agree with TRBD1. This CDR3 comprises 15 residues. Trimming took 3 bases from V and 9 from J; bases not matched to a gene: 10. Germline V gene sequence: CDR1 SGHRS, CDR2 YFSETQ. The CDR3 is CASSSQGARGGEQFF. In DNA, the CDR3 is TGCGCCAGCAGCTCACAGGGGGCAAGGGGGGGTGAGCAGTTCTTC.

For this clone: The sample holds other DNA sequences that translate to the same CDR3. The V gene is TRBV9, the J gene TRBJ1-3, with 11 bases identical to TRBD1. Per the germline V gene, CDR1 is SGDLS and CDR2 is YYNGEE. This CDR3 spans 15 amino acids. V was pared by 2 bases and J by 4 bases, with 2 bases of the junction left unmatched. The CDR3 region has the DNA TGTGCCAGCAGCGTGGGGACAGGGGGAGGAAACACCATATATTTT. It codes for CASSVGTGGGNTIYF.

The chain is built from TRBV25-1 and TRBJ2-1, with 7 bases lining up with TRBD1. Germline CDR1 MGHDK, CDR2 SYGVNS. The CDR3 extends over 14 amino acids. Trimming removed 9 bases from V and 4 bases from J; junction bases left unmatched: 9. Here the CDR3 reads CASQTGFLYNEQFF. CDR3 DNA: TGTGCCAGTCAGACAGGGTTCCTATACAATGAGCAGTTCTTC.

The CDR3 sequence is CASRTTGGYNEQFF. The CDR3 bases are TGTGCCAGCCGAACGACAGGGGGCTACAATGAGCAGTTCTTC. The chain employs TRBV13 and TRBJ2-1; the match to TRBD1 covers 9 bases. The CDR3 contains 14 residues. With 8 bases clipped from V and 3 bases from J, the junction kept 5 bases outside the gene matches. Germline CDR1 reads PRHDT; CDR2 reads FYEKMQ (reference sequence).

This clone was detected only a few times. The chain combines TRBV21-1 with TRBJ2-7; the table's TRBD2 call for D was not verified on the DNA. TRBV21-1 is a recognized pseudogene. The CDR3 sequence is 16 residues long. The CDR3: CASSKGTSGSSYEQYF. In DNA, the CDR3 is TGTGCCAGCAGCAAAGGGACTAGCGGGAGCTCCTACGAGCAGTACTTC.